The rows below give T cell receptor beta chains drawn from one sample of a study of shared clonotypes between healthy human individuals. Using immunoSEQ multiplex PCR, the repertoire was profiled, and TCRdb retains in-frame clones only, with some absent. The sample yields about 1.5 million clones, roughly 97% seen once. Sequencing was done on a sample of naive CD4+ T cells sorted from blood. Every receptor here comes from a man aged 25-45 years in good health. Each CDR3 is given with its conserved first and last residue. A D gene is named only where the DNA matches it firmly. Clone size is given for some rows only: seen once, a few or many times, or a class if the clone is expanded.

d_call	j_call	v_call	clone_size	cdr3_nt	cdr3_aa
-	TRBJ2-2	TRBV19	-	TGTGCCAGTAGTACCGCTTGGAGGGCCCGCGGCGGGGAGCTGTTTTTT	CASSTAWRARGGELFF
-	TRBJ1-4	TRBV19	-	TGTGCCAGTAGTATGGCAGCCCTCAATGAAAAACTGTTTTTT	CASSMAALNEKLFF
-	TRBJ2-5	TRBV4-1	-	TGCGCCAGCAGCCTCGGGATTCAAGAGACCCAGTACTTC	CASSLGIQETQYF
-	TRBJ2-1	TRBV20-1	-	TGCAGTGCTAGAGACGAGCAGTTCTTC	CSARDEQFF
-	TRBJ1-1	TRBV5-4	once	TGTGCCAGCAGCCCTAAGAGCGGGCACCTCGGGGGTGGCACTGAAGCTTTCTTT	CASSPKSGHLGGGTEAFF
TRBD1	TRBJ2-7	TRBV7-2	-	TGTGCCAGCAGCACTGACAGGGGTCGTCACTACGAGCAGTACTTC	CASSTDRGRHYEQYF
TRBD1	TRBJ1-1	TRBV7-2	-	TGTGCCAGCAGCCTACCGGGACAGACGAACACTGAAGCTTTCTTT	CASSLPGQTNTEAFF
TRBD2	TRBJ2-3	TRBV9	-	TGTGCCAGCAGCGTTTGGCCCCTAGCGGGAGGGACAGATACGCAGTATTTT	CASSVWPLAGGTDTQYF
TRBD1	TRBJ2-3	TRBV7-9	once	TGTGCCAGCAGCTCAGGGGGCAGCACAGATACGCAGTATTTT	CASSSGGSTDTQYF
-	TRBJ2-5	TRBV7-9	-	TGTGCCAGCAGCTTCGTCATGACGGTCCAAGAGACCCAGTACTTC	CASSFVMTVQETQYF